The clone carrying this T cell receptor beta chain was observed a few times. Antigen: not known. These data originate in a study of T cells after posttransplantation cyclophosphamide. The CDR3 loop spans 16 amino acids. The germline V gene encodes CDR1 SGHRS and CDR2 YFSETQ. General study results and limits: Blood and skin or GI T cell repertoires showed limited TRB overlap.

Method: immunoSEQ multiplex PCR; TCRdb's copy keeps in-frame clones and lacks some. Altogether more than 30,000 clones were found in the sample, and no singletons occur. The sample comprised PBMCs. This TCR derives from a girl aged 5-17 years in good health, CMV-negative, and a related stem cell transplant donor. The chain has TRBV5-1 and TRBJ2-5; tentative D call: TRBD1 (5 bases). Gene TRBJ2-7 matches the end of the DNA better, so the J call may be wrong. CDR3 nucleotides: TGCGCCAGCAGCTTGGACCCCTCCAGGGTTGGGTACGAGCAGTACTTC. It codes for CASSLDPSRVGYEQYF.